These T cell receptor beta chains were read from a single sample in a study of T cell changes during pregnancy in multiple sclerosis. Produced via immunoSEQ multiplex PCR; TCRdb's table is partial and in-frame only. This sample carries under 20,000 clones, 80% to 90% of them seen once, and the ten largest clones take approximately 7.5%. The sample consisted of CD8+ T cells from peripheral blood mononuclear cells, taken in the second trimester of pregnancy. These TCRs come from a female donor in good health, enrolled as a control in a pregnancy study. The CDR3 runs from the conserved cysteine through the conserved F or W. D genes are given only for firm matches. A clone size is listed for some rows: how often the clone was seen (once, few, many), or a class if it is expanded.

>NA|TRBV25-1|NA|TRBJ1-5
CASSDTQGVQPQHF
TGTGCCAGCAGTGACACACAGGGTGTTCAGCCCCAGCATTTT
>NA|TRBV19|NA|TRBJ1-1
CATRTGNTEAFF
TGTGCCACCCGTACAGGGAACACTGAAGCTTTCTTT
>NA|TRBV29-1|NA|TRBJ2-2
CSVEDSQGSGELFF
TGCAGCGTTGAAGATTCCCAGGGTTCCGGGGAGCTGTTTTTT
>TRBD1|TRBV5-4|once|TRBJ1-1
CASSRKTGGPPEAFF
TGTGCCAGCAGCAGAAAGACAGGGGGGCCCCCTGAAGCTTTCTTT
>NA|TRBV9|NA|TRBJ1-5
CASSGGGWGQPQHF
TGTGCCAGCAGCGGGGGGGGATGGGGACAGCCCCAGCATTTT
>NA|TRBV9|NA|TRBJ1-1
CASSGGGAGTEAFF
TGTGCCAGCAGCGGGGGGGGCGCGGGCACTGAAGCTTTCTTT
>NA|TRBV11-2|NA|TRBJ1-1
CASSLGQQNTEAFF
TGTGCCAGCAGCTTGGGACAACAAAACACTGAAGCTTTCTTT
>TRBD2|TRBV27|NA|TRBJ2-1
CASSPLVVREDSYNEQFF
TGTGCCAGCAGCCCCCTCGTCGTCCGGGAGGACTCCTACAATGAGCAGTTCTTC
>NA|TRBV7-9|NA|TRBJ1-2
CASSSPGINYGYTF
TGTGCCAGCAGCTCCCCAGGGATTAACTATGGCTACACCTTC
>NA|TRBV19|NA|TRBJ1-1
CASSLGRENTEAFF
TGTGCCAGTAGTCTGGGGCGGGAGAACACTGAAGCTTTCTTT
>TRBD1|TRBV13|NA|TRBJ1-2
CASSLGTGSYGYTF
TGTGCCAGCAGCTTAGGGACAGGGTCCTATGGCTACACCTTC
>TRBD1|TRBV19|NA|TRBJ2-1
CASRETGTGVYNEQFF
TGTGCCAGTAGGGAGACCGGGACAGGGGTCTACAATGAGCAGTTCTTC
>NA|TRBV28|NA|TRBJ2-1
CASSLFWRYYNEQFF
TGTGCCAGCAGTTTATTCTGGCGGTACTACAATGAGCAGTTCTTC
>TRBD2|TRBV9|NA|TRBJ2-3
CASSVASGYTDTQYF
TGTGCCAGCAGCGTAGCTAGCGGTTACACAGATACGCAGTATTTT
>TRBD1|TRBV2|NA|TRBJ2-1
CARRDSSYNEQFF
TGTGCCAGACGGGACAGCTCCTACAATGAGCAGTTCTTC
>NA|TRBV7-6|NA|TRBJ2-2
CAAGNTGELFF
TGTGCCGCCGGGAACACCGGGGAGCTGTTTTTT
>NA|TRBV25-1|NA|TRBJ2-2
CASSEYLAGLHTGELFF
TGTGCCAGCAGTGAATATCTGGCAGGTCTTCACACCGGGGAGCTGTTTTTT
>NA|TRBV7-9|NA|TRBJ2-2
CASSPRPAGGELFF
TGTGCCAGCAGCCCCCGGCCAGCAGGCGGGGAGCTGTTTTTT
>NA|TRBV7-6|NA|TRBJ2-7
CASTSDSNEQYF
TGTGCCAGCACCTCTGACAGTAACGAGCAGTACTTC
>TRBD2|TRBV11-3|NA|TRBJ2-3
CASSLVGGTSGGPRPDTQYF
TGTGCCAGCAGCTTAGTGGGGGGGACTAGCGGGGGCCCCCGTCCGGATACGCAGTATTTT
>NA|TRBV30|NA|TRBJ1-1
CAWGGGMNTEAFF
TGTGCCTGGGGAGGAGGAATGAACACTGAAGCTTTCTTT
>NA|TRBV10-3|NA|TRBJ2-2
CAISEYLDTGELFF
TGTGCCATCAGTGAGTACTTAGACACCGGGGAGCTGTTTTTT
>TRBD1|TRBV19|NA|TRBJ1-1
CASTQNRGGRTEAFF
TGTGCCAGTACCCAGAACAGGGGGGGAAGGACTGAAGCTTTCTTT
>TRBD2|TRBV6-1|NA|TRBJ2-1
CASRTTSGAPNEQFF
TGTGCCAGCAGAACGACTAGCGGGGCGCCCAATGAGCAGTTCTTC
>TRBD2|TRBV28|NA|TRBJ2-7
CASSHGRSSTSGSGYEQYF
TGTGCCAGCAGCCATGGTAGATCTTCTACTAGCGGGAGTGGGTACGAGCAGTACTTC
>TRBD2|TRBV9|NA|TRBJ2-1
CASSPRDAGGGNEQFF
TGTGCCAGCAGCCCCCGAGATGCGGGGGGGGGTAATGAGCAGTTCTTC
>NA|TRBV27|NA|TRBJ2-1
CASSLFPGLSSYNEQFF
TGTGCCAGCAGTTTATTTCCGGGATTAAGCTCCTACAATGAGCAGTTCTTC
>NA|TRBV5-1|NA|TRBJ1-1
CASSSRGNTEAFF
TGCGCCAGCAGCTCACGGGGAAACACTGAAGCTTTCTTT
>NA|TRBV28|few|TRBJ2-5
CASSLVPGGGLQETQYF
TGTGCCAGCAGTTTAGTGCCTGGGGGGGGCCTCCAAGAGACCCAGTACTTC
>TRBD2|TRBV11-3|NA|TRBJ2-3
CASSLGSGSRESTDTQYF
TGTGCCAGCAGCTTAGGTAGCGGGAGCCGGGAGAGCACAGATACGCAGTATTTT
>NA|TRBV7-8|NA|TRBJ2-5
CASWESVLETQYF
TGTGCCAGTTGGGAGTCCGTTTTGGAGACCCAGTACTTC
>NA|TRBV2|once|TRBJ1-1
CATSGNTEAFF
TGTGCCACCTCAGGAAACACTGAAGCTTTCTTT
>TRBD1|TRBV11-2|NA|TRBJ2-5
CASSSWDRQETQYF
TGTGCCAGCAGCTCCTGGGACAGACAAGAGACCCAGTACTTC
>NA|TRBV7-8|NA|TRBJ1-1
CASSLINTEAFF
TGTGCCAGCAGCCTAATAAACACTGAAGCTTTCTTT
>NA|TRBV5-1|NA|TRBJ2-7
CASSLSPGKSNEQYF
TGCGCCAGCAGCTTGAGCCCAGGGAAGTCGAACGAGCAGTACTTC
>NA|TRBV28|NA|TRBJ1-3
CASTFWSSGNTIYF
TGTGCCAGCACCTTCTGGAGCTCTGGAAACACCATATATTTT
>NA|TRBV2|NA|TRBJ2-7
CAETKNEGYEQYF
TGTGCCGAGACTAAAAATGAGGGCTACGAGCAGTACTTC
>NA|TRBV11-2|NA|TRBJ1-1
CAGSLGAGITEAFF
TGTGCCGGCAGCTTAGGGGCAGGGATCACTGAAGCTTTCTTT
>TRBD1|TRBV19|NA|TRBJ1-2
CASSIGDRGGYTF
TGTGCCAGTAGTATAGGTGACAGGGGCGGCTACACCTTC
>NA|TRBV7-2|NA|TRBJ2-7
CASSLVAGIYEQYF
TGTGCCAGCAGCTTAGTCGCGGGAATATACGAGCAGTACTTC
>TRBD2|TRBV6-4|NA|TRBJ2-1
CASSDGTSGINEQFF
TGTGCCAGCAGTGACGGGACTAGCGGGATTAATGAGCAGTTCTTC
>NA|TRBV5-4|NA|TRBJ2-3
CASSSGTDTQYF
TGTGCCAGCAGCTCGGGCACAGATACGCAGTATTTT
>NA|TRBV19|NA|TRBJ1-4
CASSTGVELFF
TGTGCCAGTAGTACGGGGGTAGAACTGTTTTTT
>NA|TRBV19|few|TRBJ2-3
CASSIVPSDTQYF
TGTGCCAGTAGTATAGTCCCATCAGATACGCAGTATTTT
>TRBD2|TRBV5-5|NA|TRBJ2-1
CASVLDGGGYNEQFF
TGTGCCAGCGTTTTAGACGGGGGGGGGTACAATGAGCAGTTCTTC
>NA|TRBV6-5|NA|TRBJ1-2
CASSYSRQNYGYTF
TGTGCCAGCAGTTACTCGAGACAGAACTATGGCTACACCTTC
>NA|TRBV5-1|NA|TRBJ2-1
CASSLTTDSYNEQFF
TGCGCCAGCAGCTTGACGACAGACTCCTACAATGAGCAGTTCTTC
>TRBD2|TRBV7-9|NA|TRBJ2-1
CASIPPGLADNEQFF
TGTGCCAGCATTCCCCCGGGACTAGCGGACAATGAGCAGTTCTTC
>NA|TRBV27|NA|TRBJ2-7
CARHALSYEQYF
TGTGCCAGACACGCCCTCTCCTACGAGCAGTACTTC
>TRBD1|TRBV5-1|NA|TRBJ1-6
CASSLEGGQSPLHF
TGCGCCAGCAGCTTGGAAGGGGGCCAGTCACCCCTCCACTTT
>NA|TRBV5-6|NA|TRBJ2-5
CASSSTGRGETQYF
TGTGCCAGCAGCTCGACGGGTAGGGGGGAGACCCAGTACTTC
>NA|TRBV27|once|TRBJ1-1
CASSLWATNTEAFF
TGTGCCAGCAGTTTATGGGCTACGAACACTGAAGCTTTCTTT
>TRBD2|TRBV7-9|NA|TRBJ2-1
CASSSELADEQFF
TGTGCCAGCAGCTCAGAGCTAGCGGATGAGCAGTTCTTC